This T cell receptor (beta chain) was observed in a study of T cells in Graves' hyperthyroidism and ophthalmopathy. The V gene's germline CDR1 is MDHEN and CDR2 SYDVKM. With 10 bases removed from V and 3 bases from J, the gap between germline ends came to 6 bases. The CDR3 has 10 residues. What was amplified from RNA transcripts were TCR beta CDR3 regions. During a first-round RT-PCR of the TCR CDR3, the HTBI primer set was used. Each CDR3 protein gets one entry after TCRdb re-called the multiplex PCR reads with MiXCR. The sample lists approximately 270,000 distinct CDR3 sequences; roughly 15% were seen once. This clonotype appeared many times.

Specimen: blood. V gene TRBV28 combines with J gene TRBJ1-2; D gene unclear. This TCR was sampled from a woman in her forties with Graves' hyperthyroidism that later progressed to Graves' ophthalmopathy. The CDR3 is CATLYYGYTF. CDR3 bases: TGTGCCACCCTGTACTATGGCTACACCTTC.